This T cell receptor (beta chain) derives from a study of blood T cell repertoires in COVID-19. For the study at large: Samples of COVID-19 (acute and convalescent) were obtained from the United States, Italy and Spain. PBMCs, B-cell-depleted T cells, or T cells provided the cDNA or gDNA that made up the material.

Trimming removed 7 bases from V and 6 bases from J, with 13 bases in between. The germline V gene has CDR1 WSHSY and CDR2 SAAADI. The CDR3 sequence is 13 residues long. Per the original methods: Amplification of reference gene primers was used by the study to estimate nucleated cell counts. Profiling relied on immunoSEQ multiplex PCR, and the TCRdb table lists in-frame clones only, not all of them. V, J and clone size derive from that table, while D and trimming were established from the DNA sequence. The table records tens of thousands of clones, 88% of them present only once. This clonotype was obtained from a human donor in a cohort sampled during active COVID-19. The sequencing sample was made of peripheral blood. The V gene is TRBV10-2, the J gene TRBJ1-5; D might be TRBD1 (5 bases). DNA of the CDR3: TGCGCCAGCACTCAGGGACTAGGTCAGCCCCAGCATTTT. It yields the protein CASTQGLGQPQHF.